The 8 T cell receptor beta chains in this list originate from one sample, sequenced in a study of CXCR3-negative and CXCR3-positive naive CD8 T cells. General observations from the study: Comparison of naive cells showed more hydrophobic TRB CDR3s in CXCR3-positive than in CXCR3-negative naive cells.

No cognate antigen is known for these TCRs. The TRB cDNA libraries were prepared by 5' RACE with UMI labels. From its re-call of the 5' RACE reads, TCRdb lists each CDR3 protein once, without DNA. Its clone listing holds about 150,000 distinct CDR3 sequences. Material for sequencing was naive CXCR3+ CD8+ T cells from blood. Described subset: CD45RO-CCR7+CD27+CD95- naive CD8+ T cells expressing CXCR3 (TNR3+). The source of these receptors is a human donor in good health. Some clones in this sample may be carry-over from other donors' samples.

J is TRBJ2-1 and V is TRBV6-6. The CDR3 is 12 amino acids. The V gene's germline CDR1 is MNHNY and CDR2 SVGAGI (reference sequence). The chain's CDR3 is CASSQIHNEQFF.

The rearrangement links TRBV4-1 to TRBJ2-7; TCRdb's D gene call, TRBD2, goes unchecked for lack of DNA. CDR3 length: 14 amino acids. Germline CDR1 MGHRA, CDR2 YSYEKL. CDR3 sequence: CASSPTWGVYEQYF.

J is TRBJ2-7 and V is TRBV7-9; TCRdb reports TRBD1, a call that lacks DNA to check it against. The germline gives CDR1 SEHNR, CDR2 FQNEAQ (reference sequence). The CDR3 has 14 residues. The CDR3 is CASRGRDTAVQQYF. Full variable domain (rest looked up from reference TRBV7-9 and TRBJ2-7): DTGVSQNPRHKITKRGQNVTFRCDPISEHNRLYWYRQTLGQGPEFLTYFQNEAQLEKSRLLSDRFSAERPKGSFSTLEIQRTEQGDSAMYLCASRGRDTAVQQYFGPGTRLTVT.

This chain uses TRBV4-1 with TRBJ2-2. The CDR3 length is 16 residues. Germline CDR1 and CDR2: MGHRA and YSYEKL. The CDR3 is CASSQDTGRYTGELFF.

V and J are TRBV9 and TRBJ2-5; TCRdb returns TRBD2, unconfirmable since there is no DNA. Per the germline V gene, CDR1 is SGDLS and CDR2 is YYNGEE. CDR3 length: 17 residues. CDR3 sequence reads: CASSVASTGGPQETQYF.

The chain has TRBV6-6 and TRBJ2-7; the D call of TRBD2 rests on TCRdb alone, since no DNA is present to check it. The CDR3 loop spans 13 amino acids. Germline V gene lookup returns CDR1 MNHNY and CDR2 SVGAGI (reference sequence). CDR3 loop: CASSPGTLGEQYF.

The chain links TRBV29-1 to TRBJ2-3. Germline V gene lookup returns CDR1 SQVTM and CDR2 ANQGSEA. CDR3 length equals 14 residues. CDR3 in amino acids: CSVPKVFSTDTEYF.

The rearrangement joins TRBV7-9 to TRBJ2-5; absent DNA, TCRdb's TRBD2 call cannot be checked. The length of the CDR3 is 14 residues. Germline CDR1 reads SEHNR; CDR2 reads FQNEAQ (reference sequence). The CDR3 sequence: CASSLGGSLGTQYF.